These 3 T cell receptor beta chains originate from one sample sequenced in a study of identical twins. TCRdb used MiXCR to reprocess the 5' RACE reads, holding one entry per CDR3 protein. The top ten clones hold 2.9% of a sample with fewer than 500,000 distinct CDR3 sequences, 20% to 30% of them seen once. These data were also reused for a study on T cells expressing NK-cell markers.

The sample comprised CD4+ T cells sorted from blood. Source of these receptors: a woman aged 18-30 years in good health.

This clonotype was recorded many times. The chain carries TRBV12-3 or TRBV12-4 and TRBJ2-2, with TRBD2 matching 10 bases. After removal of 3 bases from V and 4 bases from J, the junction contained 2 bases not matched to a gene. This CDR3 has 15 amino acids. CDR3 in DNA: TGTGCCAGCAGTTTTAGCGGGAGGCCCACCGGGGAGCTGTTTTTT. It codes for CASSFSGRPTGELFF.

This clonotype showed up many times. The gene calls are TRBV5-6 and TRBJ1-1; D unresolved. V lost 2 bases and J 5 bases, leaving 7 bases between the germline ends. The CDR3 runs to 12 residues. Germline V gives CDR1 SGHDT, CDR2 YYEEEE. CDR3 amino acids: CASSLERTEAFF. In nucleotides, the CDR3 is TGTGCCAGCAGCTTAGAAAGAACTGAAGCTTTCTTT.

V is TRBV7-2 and J is TRBJ2-2, with a tentative D call TRBD2 (5 bases). CDR1 is SGHTA and CDR2 is FQGNSA in the germline V gene. The CDR3 runs to 13 residues. Trimming shortened V by 6 bases and J by 6 bases, and 11 bases separated the two germline ends. CDR3 bases: TGTGCCAGCAGACTAGGACTTTCCGGGGAGCTGTTTTTT. Protein sequence: CASRLGLSGELFF.